The clone carrying this T cell receptor beta chain was observed a handful of times. These data are taken from a study of identical twins. There are 14 residues in the CDR3. With 3 bases clipped from V and 1 base from J, the junction kept 4 bases outside the gene matches. Germline V CDR1 and CDR2: DFQATT, SNEGSKA (reference sequence). TCRdb fed the 5' RACE reads into MiXCR, producing one record per CDR3 protein. The sample shows 300,000 to 400,000 distinct CDR3 sequences, 9% of them seen only once. This chain uses TRBV20-1 with TRBJ2-7; TRBD1 aligns across 9 bases. Specimen: naive T cells sorted from blood. This receptor was identified in a woman in her forties or fifties in good health. The CDR3 DNA reads TGCAGTGCTAGCGAGACAGGGGGATCCTACGAGCAGTACTTC. The encoded protein is CSASETGGSYEQYF.